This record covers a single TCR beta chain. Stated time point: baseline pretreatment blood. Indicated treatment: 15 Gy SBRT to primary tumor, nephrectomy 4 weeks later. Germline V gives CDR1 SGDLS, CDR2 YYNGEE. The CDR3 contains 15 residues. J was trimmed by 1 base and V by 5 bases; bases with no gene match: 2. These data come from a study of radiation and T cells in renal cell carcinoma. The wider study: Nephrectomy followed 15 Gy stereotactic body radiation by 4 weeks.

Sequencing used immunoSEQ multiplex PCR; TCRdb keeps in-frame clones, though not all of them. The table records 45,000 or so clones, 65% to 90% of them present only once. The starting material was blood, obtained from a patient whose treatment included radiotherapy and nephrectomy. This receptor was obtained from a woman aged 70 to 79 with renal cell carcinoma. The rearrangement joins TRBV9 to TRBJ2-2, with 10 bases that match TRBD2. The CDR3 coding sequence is TGTGCCAGCAGTGCTAGCGGGGGGAACACCGGGGAGCTGTTTTTT. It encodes CASSASGGNTGELFF.